This passage covers 23 T cell receptor beta chains from one sample sequenced in a study of T cells in localized non-small cell lung cancer. Only in-frame clones appear in the TCRdb table, and some are missing; sequencing was by immunoSEQ multiplex PCR. The sample holds 2,900 or so clones; about 30% are singletons and the top ten take 12%. The source was normal lung tissue next to the tumor, collected before any cancer treatment. Source of these receptors: a man aged 35 to 69 with stage I lung adenocarcinoma.

This chain uses TRBV2 with TRBJ2-3; TRBD2 agrees at 8 bases. The V and J ends lost 6 bases and 3 bases, in that order; junction bases with no gene match: 5. This CDR3 spans 14 amino acids. Germline V gene data show CDR1 as SNHLY and CDR2 as FYNNEI. CDR3: CASSPGLETDTQYF. The CDR3 nucleotides are TGTGCCAGCAGCCCGGGACTAGAAACAGATACGCAGTATTTT.

This sequence joins TRBV19 and TRBJ1-3; D is uncertain. The V gene lost 1 base and the J gene lost 4 bases, with 8 bases spanning the gap. The CDR3 spans 14 residues. Germline V CDR1 and CDR2: LNHDA, SQIVND (reference sequence). The CDR3 sequence is CASSIAGGGNTIYF. Here the CDR3 DNA reads TGTGCCAGTAGTATAGCTGGTGGCGGAAACACCATATATTTT.

This chain joins TRBV9 and TRBJ1-2, with 12 bases aligning to TRBD1. The CDR3 covers 15 residues. V lost 3 bases and J lost 6; bases outside the gene matches: 6. The germline V gene encodes CDR1 SGDLS and CDR2 YYNGEE. The CDR3: CASSAPGQGANGYTF. CDR3 bases: TGTGCCAGCAGCGCCCCGGGACAGGGGGCTAATGGCTACACCTTC.

Only a few counts were recorded for this clone. The chain joins TRBV19 to TRBJ2-7, with TRBD1 matching 10 bases. After removal of 4 bases from V and 3 bases from J, the junction contained 9 bases not matched to a gene. The CDR3 totals 16 residues. From germline, CDR1 is LNHDA and CDR2 SQIVND (reference sequence). The CDR3 DNA sequence: TGTGCCAGTAGTAATCCCCGGGACAGGGGCTTCTACGAGCAGTACTTC. Its protein is CASSNPRDRGFYEQYF.

The chain is built from TRBV6-7 and TRBJ1-1; D perhaps matches TRBD1 (5 bases). TRBV6-7 is an open reading frame whose function is uncertain. There are 15 residues in the CDR3. The V and J ends lost 0 bases and 11 bases respectively, with 19 bases between them. The CDR3 nucleotides are TGTGCCAGCAGTTACTCCTTGGGACGGGAGCGTCGGGCTTTCTTT. It encodes CASSYSLGRERRAFF.

The gene calls are TRBV11-3 and TRBJ1-5, with D hard to call. Trimming removed 3 bases from V and 6 bases from J, with 24 bases in between. Germline V gene lookup returns CDR1 SGHNT and CDR2 YENEEA. The CDR3 is 18 residues long. CDR3 nucleotides: TGTGCCAGCAGCTTTAGCCGAAAGTTGGGGAAGTGGCCTCAGCCCCAGCATTTT. This codes for CASSFSRKLGKWPQPQHF.

This clone was counted only a few times. This sequence joins TRBV5-1 and TRBJ2-1, with 7 bases fitting TRBD2. Germline CDR1 reads SGHRS; CDR2 reads YFSETQ. CDR3 length equals 17 residues. The V gene end was trimmed by 0 bases and the J gene end by 4 bases; junction bases not matched to a gene: 10. The CDR3 region is CASSLAKGGSKYNEQFF. CDR3 nucleotides: TGCGCCAGCAGCTTGGCCAAGGGCGGGAGCAAGTACAATGAGCAGTTCTTC. The complete variable domain, with remaining parts taken from reference TRBV5-1 and TRBJ2-1, reads KAGVTQTPRYLIKTRGQQVTLSCSPISGHRSVSWYQQTPGQGLQFLFEYFSETQRNKGNFPGRFSGRQFSNSRSEMNVSTLELGDSALYLCASSLAKGGSKYNEQFFGPGTRLTVL.

V gene TRBV29-1 combines with J gene TRBJ2-5; 7 bases fit TRBD2. The CDR3 sequence is 13 residues long. The J segment lost 3 bases and the V segment lost 4 bases, leaving 5 bases of the junction unmatched. Per the germline V gene, CDR1 is SQVTM and CDR2 is ANQGSEA. CDR3 DNA: TGCAGCGTTGGGGGGGGAGTGAAAGAGACCCAGTACTTC. It specifies CSVGGGVKETQYF.

The rearrangement uses TRBV19 and TRBJ2-3, with 14 bases aligning to TRBD2. The CDR3 consists of 19 residues. CDR1 is LNHDA and CDR2 is SQIVND in the germline V gene (reference sequence). Trimming at V came to 6 bases and at J to 3 bases, leaving 14 bases not matched to a gene. CDR3 in amino acids: CASRGRLAGGPSGTDTQYF. CDR3 DNA: TGTGCCAGTAGAGGACGACTAGCGGGAGGGCCTTCGGGGACAGATACGCAGTATTTT.

By its share, this clone is large. The chain is built from TRBV28 and TRBJ1-3; tentative D call: TRBD1 (5 bases). The ends were cut back, 4 bases at V and 0 bases at J, with 13 bases in the middle. From germline, CDR1 is MDHEN and CDR2 SYDVKM. The CDR3 is 16 amino acids. CDR3 in amino acids: CASSSTVLSSGNTIYF. DNA for the CDR3: TGTGCCAGCAGTTCGACAGTCCTAAGCTCTGGAAACACCATATATTTT.

This clone counts as medium-sized. The chain uses TRBV2 and TRBJ2-3; D may be TRBD2 (7 bases). CDR1 and CDR2 from the germline V gene are SNHLY and FYNNEI. The CDR3 loop spans 16 amino acids. With 4 bases removed from V and 1 base from J, the gap between germline ends came to 15 bases. As DNA, the CDR3 is TGTGCCAGCAGTGCGTTGGGGGCGGGGGGCACAGATACGCAGTATTTT. It codes for CASSALGAGGTDTQYF. Based on the CDR3 plus reference TRBV2 and TRBJ2-3, the full variable domain is EPEVTQTPSHQVTQMGQEVILRCVPISNHLYFYWYRQILGQKVEFLVSFYNNEISEKSEIFDDQFSVERPDGSNFTLKIRSTKLEDSAMYFCASSALGAGGTDTQYFGPGTRLTVL.

A single count supports this clone. The rearrangement links TRBV19 to TRBJ2-2; TRBD1 or TRBD2 may be the D gene (5 bases each). The CDR3 is 15 residues long. V gave up 7 bases and J gave up 5 bases, with 17 bases separating them. Germline assignment: CDR1 LNHDA and CDR2 SQIVND (reference sequence). The CDR3 nucleotides are TGTGCCAGTACTTCTTACGGGGCAGGGACCGGGGAGCTGTTTTTT. Translated: CASTSYGAGTGELFF.

This clone turned up a few times. CDR3 sequence: CASSYGVEAGDTQYF. The CDR3 DNA is TGTGCCAGCAGCTACGGTGTGGAGGCAGGGGATACGCAGTATTTT. V usage is TRBV11-3 and J usage is TRBJ2-3, with D perhaps TRBD1 or TRBD2 (5 bases each). The CDR3 has 15 amino acids. From germline, CDR1 is SGHNT and CDR2 YENEEA. V was cut by 4 bases and J by 6 bases, with 17 bases left in between.

This rearrangement joins TRBV9 to TRBJ1-4; D remains unclear. The V gene's germline CDR1 is SGDLS and CDR2 YYNGEE. CDR3 length: 14 residues. Trimming took off 4 bases at V and 0 bases at J, with 7 bases between the two ends. The CDR3 nucleotides are TGTGCCAGCAGCTCACATTCAACTAATGAAAAACTGTTTTTT. Residues: CASSSHSTNEKLFF.

This clone was seen only a few times. The chain carries TRBV30 and TRBJ2-3; the match to TRBD2 covers 8 bases. CDR3 size: 14 residues. Germline V gene lookup returns CDR1 GTSNPN and CDR2 SVGIG (reference sequence). V dropped 4 bases and J dropped 5; count of bases not matched to a gene: 8. The CDR3: CAWNLRGGRDTQYF. The DNA for the CDR3 is TGTGCCTGGAACCTACGGGGGGGTAGAGATACGCAGTATTTT.

This chain connects TRBV30 to TRBJ2-1; the match to TRBD1 covers 8 bases. The CDR3 is 16 amino acids. V lost 4 bases and J lost 4; bases outside the gene matches: 12. CDR1 and CDR2 from the germline V gene are GTSNPN and SVGIG (reference sequence). Written as DNA, the CDR3 is TGTGCCTGGACCCAAAGCTGGGACAGGCGTTACAATGAGCAGTTCTTC. As protein: CAWTQSWDRRYNEQFF.

The chain uses TRBV19 and TRBJ2-1, with 9 bases that match TRBD1. J was trimmed by 9 bases and V by 3 bases; bases with no gene match: 6. The CDR3 contains 14 residues. Per the germline V gene, CDR1 is LNHDA and CDR2 is SQIVND (reference sequence). CDR3 sequence (DNA): TGTGCCAGTAGTATCCGACAGGGGGAAGGTGAGCAGTTCTTC. This translates into CASSIRQGEGEQFF.

This rearrangement joins TRBV19 to TRBJ2-1; 9 nucleotides line up with TRBD1. V lost 7 bases to trimming and J lost 7 bases; unmatched junction nucleotides: 8. The CDR3 has 14 residues. Germline lookup yields CDR1 LNHDA and CDR2 SQIVND (reference sequence). In DNA form, the CDR3 reads TGTGCCAGTAAAATCCAACAGGGGGCTAATGAGCAGTTCTTC. As protein: CASKIQQGANEQFF. Looking up the rest from reference TRBV19 and TRBJ2-1 gives the full variable domain: DGGITQSPKYLFRKEGQNVTLSCEQNLNHDAMYWYRQDPGQGLRLIYYSQIVNDFQKGDIAEGYSVSREKKESFPLTVTSAQKNPTAFYLCASKIQQGANEQFFGPGTRLTVL.

This clone was observed a few times. J is TRBJ2-1 and V is TRBV6-8; 8 nucleotides agree with TRBD2. Germline V CDR1 and CDR2: MNHGY, SAAAGT. There are 17 residues in the CDR3. Trimming at V came to 4 bases and at J to 8 bases, leaving 16 bases not matched to a gene. CDR3 sequence (DNA): TGTGCCAGCAGTTTCTATCGAGGACTAGCAGGAGTCGATGAGCAGTTCTTC. Protein sequence: CASSFYRGLAGVDEQFF.

This rearrangement joins TRBV19 to TRBJ2-2, with 7 bases that match TRBD1. There are 14 residues in the CDR3. CDR1 and CDR2 (germline): LNHDA, SQIVND (reference sequence). The V segment lost 11 bases and the J segment 6 bases; nucleotides outside the gene matches: 12. Here the CDR3 reads CAVGRGPSSGELFF. The CDR3 region has the DNA TGTGCCGTCGGAAGGGGGCCTTCCTCCGGGGAGCTGTTTTTT.

This clone showed up just a few times. The chain links TRBV18 to TRBJ1-3, with a possible D match to TRBD1 (6 bases). Germline V gives CDR1 KGHSH, CDR2 LQKENI. This CDR3 region has 13 residues. V lost 3 bases to trimming and J lost 8 bases, with 11 bases between them. The CDR3 DNA reads TGTGCCAGCTCACCCAGGGACACAGACACCATATATTTT. It yields the protein CASSPRDTDTIYF. Full variable domain (outside the CDR3, taken from reference TRBV18 and TRBJ1-3): NAGVMQNPRHLVRRRGQEARLRCSPMKGHSHVYWYRQLPEEGLKFMVYLQKENIIDESGMPKERFSAEFPKEGPSILRIQQVVRGDSAAYFCASSPRDTDTIYFGEGSWLTVV.

The V and J genes are TRBV2 and TRBJ2-7; D unclear. Trimming removed 6 bases from V and 9 bases from J, with 18 bases in between. This CDR3 contains 13 residues. CDR1 is SNHLY, CDR2 FYNNEI, per germline. CDR3 sequence reads: CASRIDGSRVQYF. CDR3 nucleotide sequence: TGTGCCAGCAGGATCGATGGTAGTAGAGTGCAGTACTTC.

The V call is TRBV4-1, the J call TRBJ2-3, with D maybe TRBD2 (7 bases). Germline V gene data show CDR1 as MGHRA and CDR2 as YSYEKL. V lost 2 bases and J 0 bases, leaving 18 bases between the germline ends. This CDR3 is 18 amino acids long. As DNA, the CDR3 is TGCGCCAGCAGCCAAAAAATAGGGGGGGTCAGGAGCACAGATACGCAGTATTTT. Its translation: CASSQKIGGVRSTDTQYF.